A selection of T cell receptor beta chains follows, all from one sample in a study of identifying expanded T cells in peripheral blood. The method was immunoSEQ multiplex PCR; TCRdb's version includes in-frame clones alone and lacks a portion of them. The data hold 85,000 to 90,000 clones, with more than 75% observed a single time. The specimen was blood. The source is a person aged 18 to 75 in good health. Both conserved end residues are part of each CDR3. Fields, in order: J gene, V gene, D gene, clone size, CDR3 protein, CDR3 DNA. D genes are given only for firm matches. Only part of the rows carry a size: once, few, many, or a class if the clone is expanded.

J gene: TRBJ1-1; V gene: TRBV29-1; D gene: -; clone size: -; CDR3 protein: CSGIGSQRRTEAFF; CDR3 DNA: TGCAGCGGCATCGGGTCCCAAAGGAGGACTGAAGCTTTCTTT
J gene: TRBJ1-5; V gene: TRBV19; D gene: -; clone size: -; CDR3 protein: CASNMGHSVNQPQHF; CDR3 DNA: TGTGCCAGCAACATGGGACACAGCGTCAATCAGCCCCAGCATTTT
J gene: TRBJ2-4; V gene: TRBV5-1; D gene: -; clone size: -; CDR3 protein: CASSLWPKERDIQYF; CDR3 DNA: TGCGCCAGCAGCTTGTGGCCGAAGGAAAGGGACATTCAGTACTTC
J gene: TRBJ2-6; V gene: TRBV5-1; D gene: -; clone size: -; CDR3 protein: CASSGDRTGANVLTF; CDR3 DNA: TGCGCCAGCAGCGGCGACAGAACTGGGGCCAACGTCCTGACTTTC
J gene: TRBJ1-5; V gene: TRBV30; D gene: -; clone size: -; CDR3 protein: CAWSVGVGSRQPQHF; CDR3 DNA: TGTGCCTGGAGTGTCGGGGTAGGGAGTCGACAGCCCCAGCATTTT
J gene: TRBJ1-2; V gene: TRBV2; D gene: -; clone size: few; CDR3 protein: CASSVRAGNGYTF; CDR3 DNA: TGTGCCAGCAGTGTGAGGGCAGGTAATGGCTACACCTTC
J gene: TRBJ1-5; V gene: TRBV10-3; D gene: TRBD1; clone size: -; CDR3 protein: CAISTGGGNQPQHF; CDR3 DNA: TGTGCCATCAGCACAGGGGGTGGCAATCAGCCCCAGCATTTT
J gene: TRBJ2-3; V gene: TRBV5-1; D gene: TRBD1; clone size: once; CDR3 protein: CASSTPADRPYTDTQYF; CDR3 DNA: TGCGCCAGCAGCACGCCAGCGGACAGGCCCTACACAGATACGCAGTATTTT
J gene: TRBJ1-1; V gene: TRBV13; D gene: -; clone size: once; CDR3 protein: CASSPNGQPGGGNTEAFF; CDR3 DNA: TGTGCCAGCAGCCCCAATGGACAGCCTGGCGGGGGGAACACTGAAGCTTTCTTT
J gene: TRBJ1-1; V gene: TRBV7-8; D gene: TRBD1; clone size: -; CDR3 protein: CASSRGTGNTEAFF; CDR3 DNA: TGTGCCAGCAGCCGAGGGACAGGCAACACTGAAGCTTTCTTT
J gene: TRBJ1-1; V gene: TRBV6-6; D gene: -; clone size: few; CDR3 protein: CASRDTGKEGEAFF; CDR3 DNA: TGTGCCAGCAGGGATACAGGGAAGGAGGGTGAAGCTTTCTTT
J gene: TRBJ1-3; V gene: TRBV7-2; D gene: -; clone size: once; CDR3 protein: CASSSRGEPGNTIYF; CDR3 DNA: TGTGCCAGCAGTTCAAGGGGAGAACCTGGAAACACCATATATTTT
J gene: TRBJ1-1; V gene: TRBV4-1; D gene: -; clone size: -; CDR3 protein: CASSPRDSNPTEAFF; CDR3 DNA: TGCGCCAGCAGCCCCCGGGACTCTAATCCCACTGAAGCTTTCTTT
J gene: TRBJ1-1; V gene: TRBV10-3; D gene: -; clone size: -; CDR3 protein: CAISRDKMNTEAFF; CDR3 DNA: TGTGCCATCAGTCGGGACAAGATGAACACTGAAGCTTTCTTT
J gene: TRBJ1-5; V gene: TRBV7-9; D gene: TRBD1; clone size: -; CDR3 protein: CASSYQGVGQPQHF; CDR3 DNA: TGTGCCAGCAGCTACCAGGGGGTAGGACAGCCCCAGCATTTT
J gene: TRBJ1-6; V gene: TRBV5-1; D gene: -; clone size: -; CDR3 protein: CASSLAARTLDLRSPLHF; CDR3 DNA: TGCGCCAGCAGCTTGGCCGCACGGACTTTGGATCTGAGGTCACCCCTCCACTTT
J gene: TRBJ1-5; V gene: TRBV18; D gene: -; clone size: -; CDR3 protein: CASSPYRAGNQPQHF; CDR3 DNA: TGTGCCAGCTCACCATACAGGGCGGGCAATCAGCCCCAGCATTTT
J gene: TRBJ1-3; V gene: TRBV18; D gene: TRBD1; clone size: once; CDR3 protein: CASSEGQGPISGNTIYF; CDR3 DNA: TGTGCCAGCTCAGAAGGACAGGGCCCCATCTCTGGAAACACCATATATTTT
J gene: TRBJ1-1; V gene: TRBV5-6; D gene: -; clone size: once; CDR3 protein: CASSLGGSSNTEAFF; CDR3 DNA: TGTGCCAGCAGCTTGGGCGGTTCCTCCAACACTGAAGCTTTCTTT
J gene: TRBJ1-3; V gene: TRBV6-5; D gene: TRBD1; clone size: -; CDR3 protein: CASPYGQGAGNTIYF; CDR3 DNA: TGTGCCAGCCCTTATGGGCAGGGGGCTGGAAACACCATATATTTT
J gene: TRBJ2-7; V gene: TRBV6-6; D gene: TRBD1; clone size: -; CDR3 protein: CASSHKYGTATYEQYF; CDR3 DNA: TGTGCCAGCAGTCATAAATACGGGACAGCGACCTACGAGCAGTACTTC
J gene: TRBJ2-2; V gene: TRBV18; D gene: -; clone size: -; CDR3 protein: CASSSDTGELFF; CDR3 DNA: TGTGCCAGCTCATCCGACACCGGGGAGCTGTTTTTT
J gene: TRBJ2-1; V gene: TRBV18; D gene: -; clone size: -; CDR3 protein: CASSPLSYNEQFF; CDR3 DNA: TGTGCCAGCTCACCACTAAGCTACAATGAGCAGTTCTTC
J gene: TRBJ1-1; V gene: TRBV29-1; D gene: -; clone size: once; CDR3 protein: CSVQERPRAEAFF; CDR3 DNA: TGCAGCGTTCAGGAACGTCCAAGGGCTGAAGCTTTCTTT
J gene: TRBJ2-7; V gene: TRBV7-2; D gene: -; clone size: -; CDR3 protein: CASSLEAGSYEQYF; CDR3 DNA: TGTGCCAGCAGCTTAGAGGCGGGATCCTACGAGCAGTACTTC
J gene: TRBJ1-2; V gene: TRBV7-2; D gene: TRBD1; clone size: -; CDR3 protein: CASSRDRDYGYTF; CDR3 DNA: TGTGCCAGCAGCCGCGACAGGGACTATGGCTACACCTTC
J gene: TRBJ2-6; V gene: TRBV5-4; D gene: -; clone size: -; CDR3 protein: CASSPRGSGANVLTF; CDR3 DNA: TGTGCCAGCAGCCCCAGGGGTTCTGGGGCCAACGTCCTGACTTTC
J gene: TRBJ1-4; V gene: TRBV13; D gene: TRBD1; clone size: -; CDR3 protein: CASSSPGTGMNEKLFF; CDR3 DNA: TGTGCCAGCAGCTCTCCAGGGACAGGGATGAATGAAAAACTGTTTTTT
J gene: TRBJ1-2; V gene: TRBV21-1; D gene: -; clone size: once; CDR3 protein: CASSVDYSDGYTF; CDR3 DNA: TGTGCCAGCAGTGTCGATTACAGCGATGGCTACACCTTC
J gene: TRBJ2-1; V gene: TRBV7-6; D gene: -; clone size: -; CDR3 protein: CASSPATNEQFF; CDR3 DNA: TGTGCCAGCAGCCCCGCCACCAATGAGCAGTTCTTC
J gene: TRBJ1-1; V gene: TRBV7-2; D gene: -; clone size: -; CDR3 protein: CATARGPGTEAFF; CDR3 DNA: TGTGCCACCGCCCGGGGGCCCGGCACTGAAGCTTTCTTT
J gene: TRBJ2-1; V gene: TRBV4-3; D gene: -; clone size: few; CDR3 protein: CASSRGVSESNEQFF; CDR3 DNA: TGCGCCAGCAGCCGGGGGGTATCAGAAAGCAATGAGCAGTTCTTC
J gene: TRBJ2-3; V gene: TRBV13; D gene: TRBD1; clone size: -; CDR3 protein: CASSLTGGTDTQYF; CDR3 DNA: TGTGCCAGCAGCCTCACAGGGGGCACAGATACGCAGTATTTT
J gene: TRBJ2-7; V gene: TRBV19; D gene: -; clone size: -; CDR3 protein: CASSKAGNPYEQYF; CDR3 DNA: TGTGCCAGTAGTAAAGCAGGGAACCCCTACGAGCAGTACTTC
J gene: TRBJ1-5; V gene: TRBV19; D gene: -; clone size: -; CDR3 protein: CASSIGAGWNQPQHF; CDR3 DNA: TGTGCCAGTAGTATAGGGGCAGGTTGGAATCAGCCCCAGCATTTT
J gene: TRBJ1-5; V gene: TRBV27; D gene: -; clone size: -; CDR3 protein: CASSLSAPYQGQPQHF; CDR3 DNA: TGTGCCAGCAGTTTATCGGCACCGTACCAGGGTCAGCCCCAGCATTTT
J gene: TRBJ1-2; V gene: TRBV11-3; D gene: -; clone size: once; CDR3 protein: CASSLVSGPEDYGYTF; CDR3 DNA: TGTGCCAGCAGCTTAGTTTCCGGGCCCGAGGACTATGGCTACACCTTC